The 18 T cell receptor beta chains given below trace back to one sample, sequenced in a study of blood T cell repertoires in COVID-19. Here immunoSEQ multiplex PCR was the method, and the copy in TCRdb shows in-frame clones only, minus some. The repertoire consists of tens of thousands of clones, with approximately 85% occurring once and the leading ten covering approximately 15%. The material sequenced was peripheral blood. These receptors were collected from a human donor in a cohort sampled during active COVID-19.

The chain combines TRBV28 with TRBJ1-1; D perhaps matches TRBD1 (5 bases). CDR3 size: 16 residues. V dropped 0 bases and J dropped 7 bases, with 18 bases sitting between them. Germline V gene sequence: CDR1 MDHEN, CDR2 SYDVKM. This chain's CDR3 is CASSLWGGGAGREAFF. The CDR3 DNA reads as TGTGCCAGCAGTTTATGGGGCGGAGGGGCCGGGCGTGAAGCTTTCTTT.

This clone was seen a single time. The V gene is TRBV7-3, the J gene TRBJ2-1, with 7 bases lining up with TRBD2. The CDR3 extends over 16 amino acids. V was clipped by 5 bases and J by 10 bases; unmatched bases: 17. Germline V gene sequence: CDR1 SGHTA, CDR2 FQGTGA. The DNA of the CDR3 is TGTGCCAGCAGCCAAGTCGGGGGGTCGACCCAATGGGAGCAGTTCTTC. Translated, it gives CASSQVGGSTQWEQFF.

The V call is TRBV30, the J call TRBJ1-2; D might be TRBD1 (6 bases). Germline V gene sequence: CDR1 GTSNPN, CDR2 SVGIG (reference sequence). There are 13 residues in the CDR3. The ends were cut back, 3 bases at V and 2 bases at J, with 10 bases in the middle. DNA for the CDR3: TGTGCCTGGAGCACTGGGGGCAACTATGGCTACACCTTC. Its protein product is CAWSTGGNYGYTF.

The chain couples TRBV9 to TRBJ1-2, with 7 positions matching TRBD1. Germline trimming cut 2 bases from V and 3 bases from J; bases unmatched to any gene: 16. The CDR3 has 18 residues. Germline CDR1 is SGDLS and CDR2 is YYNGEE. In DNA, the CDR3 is TGTGCCAGCAGCGTCACTTCGGGACAGCTCCGGGGACACTATGGCTACACCTTC. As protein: CASSVTSGQLRGHYGYTF.

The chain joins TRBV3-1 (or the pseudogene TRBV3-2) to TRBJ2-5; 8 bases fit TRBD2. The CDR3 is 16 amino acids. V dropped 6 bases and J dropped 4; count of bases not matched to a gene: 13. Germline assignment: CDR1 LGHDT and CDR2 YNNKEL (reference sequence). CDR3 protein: CASRHAGGRNRETQYF. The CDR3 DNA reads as TGTGCCAGCAGACACGCGGGGGGACGGAATAGAGAGACCCAGTACTTC.

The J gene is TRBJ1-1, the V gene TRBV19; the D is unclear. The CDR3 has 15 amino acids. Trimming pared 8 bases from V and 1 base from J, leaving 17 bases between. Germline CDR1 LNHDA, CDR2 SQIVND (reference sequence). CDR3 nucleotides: TGTGCCAGTCTCGTTACCCATACAGCGAACACTGAAGCTTTCTTT. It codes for CASLVTHTANTEAFF. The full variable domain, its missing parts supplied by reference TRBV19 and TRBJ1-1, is DGGITQSPKYLFRKEGQNVTLSCEQNLNHDAMYWYRQDPGQGLRLIYYSQIVNDFQKGDIAEGYSVSREKKESFPLTVTSAQKNPTAFYLCASLVTHTANTEAFFGQGTRLTVV.

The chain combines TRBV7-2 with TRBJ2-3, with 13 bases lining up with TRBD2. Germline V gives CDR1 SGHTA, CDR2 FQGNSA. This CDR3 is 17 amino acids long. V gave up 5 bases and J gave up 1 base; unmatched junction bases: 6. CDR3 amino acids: CASSPRGLAGRTDTQYF. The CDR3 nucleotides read TGTGCCAGCAGCCCAAGGGGACTAGCGGGACGCACAGATACGCAGTATTTT.

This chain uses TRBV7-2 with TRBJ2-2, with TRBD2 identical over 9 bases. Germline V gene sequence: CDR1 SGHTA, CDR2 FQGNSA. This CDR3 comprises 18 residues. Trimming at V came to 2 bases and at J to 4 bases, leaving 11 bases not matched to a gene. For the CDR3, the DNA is TGTGCCAGCAGCTTAACTCTGACTAGCGGACCGCCCACCGGGGAGCTGTTTTTT. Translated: CASSLTLTSGPPTGELFF.

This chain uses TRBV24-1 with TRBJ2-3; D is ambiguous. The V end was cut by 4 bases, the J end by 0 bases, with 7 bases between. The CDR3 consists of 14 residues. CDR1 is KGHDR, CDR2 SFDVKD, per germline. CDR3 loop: CATSEAASTDTQYF. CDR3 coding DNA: TGTGCCACCAGTGAGGCCGCTAGCACAGATACGCAGTATTTT.

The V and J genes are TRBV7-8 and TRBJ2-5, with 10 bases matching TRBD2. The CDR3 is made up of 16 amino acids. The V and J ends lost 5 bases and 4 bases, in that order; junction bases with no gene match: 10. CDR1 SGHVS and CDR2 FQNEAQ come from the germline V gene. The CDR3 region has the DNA TGTGCCAGCAGCCCAGGGAGCGGGGGGGCGACAGAGACCCAGTACTTC. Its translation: CASSPGSGGATETQYF.

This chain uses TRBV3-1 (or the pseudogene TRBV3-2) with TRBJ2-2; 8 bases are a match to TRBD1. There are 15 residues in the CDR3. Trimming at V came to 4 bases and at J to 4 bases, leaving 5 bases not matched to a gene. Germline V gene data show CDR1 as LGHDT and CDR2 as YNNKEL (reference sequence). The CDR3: CASSRTGRGTGELFF. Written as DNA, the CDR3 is TGTGCCAGCAGCCGGACAGGGAGAGGCACCGGGGAGCTGTTTTTT.

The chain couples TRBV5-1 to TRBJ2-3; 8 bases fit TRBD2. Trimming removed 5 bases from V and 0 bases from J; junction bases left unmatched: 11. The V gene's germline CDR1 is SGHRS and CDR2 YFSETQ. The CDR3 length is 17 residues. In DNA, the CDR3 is TGCGCCAGCAGAATAGCACCGGGGGGGCCTAGCACAGATACGCAGTATTTT. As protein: CASRIAPGGPSTDTQYF. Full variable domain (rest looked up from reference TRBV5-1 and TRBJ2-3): KAGVTQTPRYLIKTRGQQVTLSCSPISGHRSVSWYQQTPGQGLQFLFEYFSETQRNKGNFPGRFSGRQFSNSRSEMNVSTLELGDSALYLCASRIAPGGPSTDTQYFGPGTRLTVL.

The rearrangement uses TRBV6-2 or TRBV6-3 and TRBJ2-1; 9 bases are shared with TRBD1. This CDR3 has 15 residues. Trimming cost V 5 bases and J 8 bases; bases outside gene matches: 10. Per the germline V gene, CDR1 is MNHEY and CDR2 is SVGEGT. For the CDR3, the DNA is TGTGCCAGCAGTCCGGGACAGGGCTTTCCTGATGAGCAGTTCTTC. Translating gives CASSPGQGFPDEQFF.

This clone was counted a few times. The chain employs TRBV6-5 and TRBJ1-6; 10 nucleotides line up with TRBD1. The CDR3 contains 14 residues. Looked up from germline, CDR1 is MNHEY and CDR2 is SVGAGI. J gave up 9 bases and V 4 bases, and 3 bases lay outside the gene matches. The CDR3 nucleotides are TGTGCCAGCAGTTCTGGGACAGGGGTTTCACCCCTCCACTTT. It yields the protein CASSSGTGVSPLHF.

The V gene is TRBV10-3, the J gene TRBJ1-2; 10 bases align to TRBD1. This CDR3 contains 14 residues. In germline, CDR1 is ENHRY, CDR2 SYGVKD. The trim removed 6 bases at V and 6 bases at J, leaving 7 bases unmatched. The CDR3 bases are TGTGCCATCAGCCAGGGACAGGGGCTGAATGGCTACACCTTC. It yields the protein CAISQGQGLNGYTF.

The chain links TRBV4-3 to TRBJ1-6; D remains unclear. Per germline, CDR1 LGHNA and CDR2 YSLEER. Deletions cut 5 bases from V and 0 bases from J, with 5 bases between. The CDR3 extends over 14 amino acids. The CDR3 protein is CASSKSSYNSPLHF. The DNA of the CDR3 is TGCGCCAGCAGCAAGAGCTCCTATAATTCACCCCTCCACTTT.

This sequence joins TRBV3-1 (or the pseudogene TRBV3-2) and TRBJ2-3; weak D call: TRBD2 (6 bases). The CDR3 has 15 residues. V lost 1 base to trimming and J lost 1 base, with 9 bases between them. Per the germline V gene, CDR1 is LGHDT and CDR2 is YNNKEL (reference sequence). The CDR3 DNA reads TGTGCCAGCAGCCAAGGGTGGGGGGGCACAGATACGCAGTATTTT. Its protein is CASSQGWGGTDTQYF.

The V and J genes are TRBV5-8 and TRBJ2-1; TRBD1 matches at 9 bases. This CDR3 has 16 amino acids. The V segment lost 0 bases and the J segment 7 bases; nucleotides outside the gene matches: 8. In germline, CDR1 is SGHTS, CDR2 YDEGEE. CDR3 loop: CASSLGTGGIRNEQFF. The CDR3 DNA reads TGTGCCAGCAGCTTGGGTACAGGGGGCATACGAAATGAGCAGTTCTTC.